The 25 T cell receptor beta chains given below trace back to one sample, sequenced in a study of T cell repertoires in cytomegalovirus infection. Using its own MiXCR run on the reads, TCRdb lists one record per CDR3 protein. Seen here are roughly 500,000 distinct CDR3 sequences, 10% to 12% observed once, and the top ten hold around 9.6%. The sequencing sample was made of PBMCs. The receptors shown here come from a human donor in good health (CMV status not recorded). Some clones in this sample may be carry-over from other donors' samples.

There are many counts of this clonotype. The chain joins TRBV6-5 to TRBJ1-3; D perhaps matches TRBD1 (6 bases). Trimming shortened V by 2 bases and J by 0 bases, and 11 bases separated the two germline ends. CDR3 length equals 16 residues. CDR1 is MNHEY and CDR2 is SVGAGI in the germline V gene. CDR3 DNA sequence: TGTGCCAGCAGTTACACCCTGGACAGCTCTGGAAACACCATATATTTT. Amino acids: CASSYTLDSSGNTIYF.

Many counts were recorded for this clonotype. The chain couples TRBV7-2 to TRBJ1-2; D gene ambiguous. The germline V gene encodes CDR1 SGHTA and CDR2 FQGNSA. This CDR3 is built from 14 residues. V lost 0 bases and J lost 4, with 9 bases in between. CDR3 DNA sequence: TGTGCCAGCAGCTTAGCCAGTAACTTCTATGGCTACACCTTC. Its translation: CASSLASNFYGYTF.

This clonotype was detected many times. The chain recombines TRBV11-2 with TRBJ2-3; D is possibly TRBD2 (6 bases). Germline CDR1 SGHAT, CDR2 FQNNGV. Between the trimmed V and J ends, which lost 2 bases and 0 bases, there was a span of 15 bases. The CDR3 runs 17 residues. CDR3 DNA sequence: TGTGCCAGCAGCTTAAGGGCGGGAACCCCTAGCACAGATACGCAGTATTTT. Amino acid sequence: CASSLRAGTPSTDTQYF.

The sample holds many counts of this clonotype. This chain joins TRBV15 and TRBJ1-5, with no clear D. Trimming cost V 0 bases and J 1 base, with 10 bases left between them. The CDR3 has 16 amino acids. The germline V gene encodes CDR1 LNHNV and CDR2 YYDKDF (reference sequence). CDR3 nucleotides: TGTGCCACCAGCAGAGATCCGGGCAGGAGCAATCAGCCCCAGCATTTT. This translates into CATSRDPGRSNQPQHF.

This clonotype was counted ten times or more. The chain links TRBV15 to TRBJ2-7, with D possibly matching TRBD2 (5 bases). Germline-derived CDR1 and CDR2 are LNHNV and YYDKDF (reference sequence). With 5 bases removed from V and 1 base from J, the gap between germline ends came to 12 bases. This CDR3 contains 14 residues. The CDR3 DNA is TGTGCCACCAGCGACCAGACGGGGTCCTACGAGCAGTACTTC. This translates into CATSDQTGSYEQYF.

This clonotype was counted ten times or more. The genes are TRBV12-3 or TRBV12-4 and TRBJ1-5; D remains ambiguous. There are 13 residues in the CDR3. V was cut by 6 bases and J by 4 bases, with 10 bases left in between. The DNA for the CDR3 is TGTGCCAGCAGCACAACAGAAAATCAGCCCCAGCATTTT. Its protein is CASSTTENQPQHF.

The chain joins TRBV2 to TRBJ2-7, with 10 bases matching TRBD2. After removal of 2 bases from V and 0 bases from J, the junction contained 7 bases not matched to a gene. Germline CDR1 is SNHLY and CDR2 is FYNNEI. This CDR3 has 17 residues. The CDR3 nucleotides read TGTGCCAGCAGTGAATGGCTAGCGGGAGCCTCCTCCTACGAGCAGTACTTC. It encodes CASSEWLAGASSYEQYF.

The sample holds many counts of this clonotype. This chain uses TRBV12-3 or TRBV12-4 with TRBJ2-7, with TRBD2 identical over 7 bases. The CDR3 loop spans 15 amino acids. Losses at the gene ends were 5 bases for V and 0 bases for J; bases not matched to a gene: 7. The CDR3, as DNA: TGTGCCAGCAGTACCCGTGGGGGGGGCTCCTACGAGCAGTACTTC. Translating gives CASSTRGGGSYEQYF.

This clonotype appeared many times. The chain recombines TRBV5-1 with TRBJ2-7; TRBD2 matches 10 bases. Trimming removed 2 bases from V and 4 bases from J; junction bases left unmatched: 6. Germline CDR1 SGHRS, CDR2 YFSETQ. CDR3 length: 15 amino acids. DNA for the CDR3: TGCGCCAGCAGCTTACGGGCTAGCGGGAGTTACGAGCAGTACTTC. This translates into CASSLRASGSYEQYF.

This clonotype was counted a few times. This chain uses TRBV5-5 with TRBJ2-7; 8 bases are a match to TRBD1. CDR1 and CDR2 from the germline V gene are SGHKS and YYEKEE (reference sequence). This CDR3 contains 17 residues. With 1 base clipped from V and 2 bases from J, the junction kept 11 bases outside the gene matches. The CDR3 here is CASSLWDTGTGAYEQYF. CDR3 nucleotides: TGTGCCAGCAGCTTGTGGGACACGGGGACAGGAGCCTACGAGCAGTACTTC.

This clonotype was detected many times. V gene TRBV2 combines with J gene TRBJ2-1, with 10 bases lining up with TRBD2. The CDR3 is 14 residues long. CDR1 SNHLY and CDR2 FYNNEI come from the germline V gene. The V gene end was trimmed by 6 bases and the J gene end by 3 bases; junction bases not matched to a gene: 2. The CDR3 sequence is CASRGTSVYNEQFF. The CDR3 DNA reads as TGTGCCAGCAGGGGGACTAGCGTCTACAATGAGCAGTTCTTC.

This clonotype was detected ten times or more. The CDR3 spells CASSFPGQAAYQQYF. DNA of the CDR3: TGTGCCAGTAGTTTTCCGGGACAGGCGGCTTACCAGCAGTACTTC. The genes are TRBV19 and TRBJ2-7; 8 nucleotides match TRBD1. The CDR3 spans 15 residues. Trimming at V came to 5 bases and at J to 8 bases, leaving 14 bases not matched to a gene. CDR1 is LNHDA, CDR2 SQIVND, per germline (reference sequence). Complete variable domain (other parts from reference TRBV19 and TRBJ2-7): DGGITQSPKYLFRKEGQNVTLSCEQNLNHDAMYWYRQDPGQGLRLIYYSQIVNDFQKGDIAEGYSVSREKKESFPLTVTSAQKNPTAFYLCASSFPGQAAYQQYFGPGTRLTVT.

At least ten counts were recorded for this clonotype. This rearrangement joins TRBV6-1 to TRBJ2-3; 8 nucleotides align to TRBD1. CDR1 and CDR2 from the germline V gene are MNHNS and SASEGT. Trimming at V came to 8 bases and at J to 6 bases, leaving 13 bases not matched to a gene. The length of the CDR3 is 15 residues. CDR3 DNA: TGTGCCAGCTTGAATGGACAGGGAAAATTGGATACGCAGTATTTT. It specifies CASLNGQGKLDTQYF.

The table lists this clonotype with many counts. The chain employs TRBV7-2 and TRBJ1-2, with TRBD1 identical over 7 bases. V lost 4 bases, J lost 4 bases, and 9 bases stayed unmatched. The V gene's germline CDR1 is SGHTA and CDR2 FQGNSA. This CDR3 has 15 residues. CDR3 DNA: TGTGCCAGCAGCTCCGCCAGGGGGGGGGGCTATGGCTACACCTTC. Translating gives CASSSARGGGYGYTF.

A remark on this clonotype: A single base separates this from a much larger clone, so it may be a read error. The V gene is TRBV7-8, the J gene TRBJ1-1; D remains unclear. Per germline, CDR1 SGHVS and CDR2 FQNEAQ. The V end was cut by 8 bases, the J end by 10 bases, with 17 bases between. The CDR3 extends over 12 amino acids. In DNA form, the CDR3 reads TGTGCCAGCGGCTATATTTCCGGTGCAGCTTTCTTT. Its translation: CASGYISGAAFF.

This clonotype was observed a handful of times. This sequence joins TRBV12-3 or TRBV12-4 and TRBJ2-3; D is perhaps TRBD1 or TRBD2 (5 bases each). This CDR3 has 15 amino acids. Trimming cost V 6 bases and J 3 bases, with 16 bases left between them. CDR3 region: CASRWGRFKTDTQYF. The CDR3 DNA follows: TGTGCCAGCAGGTGGGGACGGTTTAAGACAGATACGCAGTATTTT.

This clonotype has at least ten counts. The chain couples TRBV28 to TRBJ2-1; D is ambiguous. The length of the CDR3 is 13 residues. Germline V lookup: CDR1 MDHEN, CDR2 SYDVKM. Trimming took off 6 bases at V and 7 bases at J, with 13 bases between the two ends. The CDR3: CASRGSSGNEQFF. The DNA of the CDR3 is TGTGCCAGCAGGGGATCTTCCGGGAATGAGCAGTTCTTC.

This clonotype has a count of ten or more. The chain employs TRBV7-2 and TRBJ2-2; D unresolved. CDR1 and CDR2 (germline): SGHTA, FQGNSA. This CDR3 is 16 amino acids long. V lost 2 bases, J lost 4 bases, and 14 bases lay in between. CDR3 residues: CASSLSLDRVTGELFF. The CDR3 DNA reads TGTGCCAGCAGCTTATCACTTGACCGGGTCACCGGGGAGCTGTTTTTT. The whole variable domain, remainder taken from reference TRBV7-2 and TRBJ2-2, is GAGVSQSPSNKVTEKGKDVELRCDPISGHTALYWYRQSLGQGLEFLIYFQGNSAPDKSGLPSDRFSAERTGGSVSTLTIQRTQQEDSAVYLCASSLSLDRVTGELFFGEGSRLTVL.

The genes are TRBV24-1 and TRBJ2-5; 8 nucleotides align to TRBD2. Germline V CDR1 and CDR2: KGHDR, SFDVKD. The CDR3 extends over 18 amino acids. Losses at the gene ends were 2 bases for V and 0 bases for J; bases not matched to a gene: 10. This CDR3 reads CATSDSSVLAGYQETQYF. CDR3 nucleotides: TGTGCCACCAGTGATTCTTCGGTTTTAGCGGGATACCAAGAGACCCAGTACTTC.

This clonotype has at least ten counts. This rearrangement joins TRBV18 to TRBJ1-3; 8 bases match TRBD1. The CDR3 consists of 16 residues. The V segment lost 3 bases and the J segment 7 bases; nucleotides outside the gene matches: 11. Germline V gene sequence: CDR1 KGHSH, CDR2 LQKENI. CDR3 loop: CASSPATTGVRNTIYF. CDR3 DNA sequence: TGTGCCAGCTCACCCGCAACGACAGGGGTACGGAACACCATATATTTT. Supplemented by reference TRBV18 and TRBJ1-3, the full variable domain reads NAGVMQNPRHLVRRRGQEARLRCSPMKGHSHVYWYRQLPEEGLKFMVYLQKENIIDESGMPKERFSAEFPKEGPSILRIQQVVRGDSAAYFCASSPATTGVRNTIYFGEGSWLTVV.

This chain connects TRBV28 to TRBJ1-2; the match to TRBD1 covers 9 bases. This CDR3 spans 16 amino acids. The junction had 12 bases not matched to a gene; V was cut back by 5 bases and J by 5 bases. The germline gives CDR1 MDHEN, CDR2 SYDVKM. The CDR3 bases are TGTGCCAGCAGTCCCGAACCCACAGGGGGCGGGTATGGCTACACCTTC. This gives the protein CASSPEPTGGGYGYTF.

This sequence joins TRBV2 and TRBJ1-3; unclear D gene. This CDR3 region has 14 residues. V was pared by 4 bases and J by 7 bases, with 14 bases between. From germline, CDR1 is SNHLY and CDR2 FYNNEI. CDR3 sequence reads: CASSVLGTRNTIYF. The CDR3 bases are TGTGCCAGCAGTGTGCTGGGAACTCGCAACACCATATATTTT.

This clonotype occurred many times. The chain joins TRBV11-3 to TRBJ2-7, with D maybe TRBD2 (5 bases). V was shortened by 3 bases and J by 7 bases, with 13 bases between the two germline ends. The CDR3 runs 13 residues. CDR1 and CDR2 (germline): SGHNT, YENEEA. The DNA for the CDR3 is TGTGCCAGCAGCTTGCTTTCAACGGGAGAGCAGTACTTC. This encodes CASSLLSTGEQYF.

Turning to this clonotype: An end of the junction differs from the germline gene, which may be a read error. The J gene is TRBJ1-2, the V gene TRBV6-1, with D perhaps TRBD1 (5 bases). CDR1 is MNHNS and CDR2 is SASEGT in the germline V gene. The CDR3 extends over 14 amino acids. CDR3 protein: CVSSRGETAKGYTF. The CDR3 DNA is TGTGTCAGCAGCCGAGGGGAGACAGCTAAAGGCTACACCTTC.

V usage is TRBV7-9 and J usage is TRBJ1-1; D is unresolved. V lost 1 base to trimming and J lost 1 base, with 13 bases between them. The CDR3 consists of 16 residues. Germline V gene data show CDR1 as SEHNR and CDR2 as FQNEAQ (reference sequence). The CDR3 spells CASSLGWVRTNTEAFF. DNA of the CDR3: TGTGCCAGCAGCTTAGGGTGGGTACGAACGAACACTGAAGCTTTCTTT. The full variable domain, rest sourced from reference TRBV7-9 and TRBJ1-1, is DTGVSQNPRHKITKRGQNVTFRCDPISEHNRLYWYRQTLGQGPEFLTYFQNEAQLEKSRLLSDRFSAERPKGSFSTLEIQRTEQGDSAMYLCASSLGWVRTNTEAFFGQGTRLTVV.